The 10 T cell receptor beta chains below all came from one sample that was sequenced in a study of blood T cell repertoires in COVID-19 (TCRdb year 2020). Library preparation employed the immunoSEQ multiplex PCR assay. The source is immuneACCESS, and TCRdb retained only in-frame sequences with V and J called. Part of the clones is not carried over; for the studies checked, unresolved V genes explain less than half of this, and the remainder is unexplained. The sample table holds some 170,000 clones, of which approximately 82% were seen once. The leading ten clones occupy roughly 15% of the sample. Input material: PBMCs or T cells enriched from blood (not recorded which). The receptors derive from a man in his fifties or sixties who had recovered from COVID-19.

In its sample, this clone was seen once. The identical CDR3 is also encoded by other nucleotide sequences in the sample. The genes are TRBV5-1 and TRBJ1-3; 9 bases agree with TRBD1. V was clipped by 4 bases and J by 3 bases; unmatched bases: 2. The CDR3 is 14 residues long. Germline V CDR1 and CDR2: SGHRS, YFSETQ. The CDR3 DNA is TGCGCCAGCAGCCAGGGACAGGGTGGAAACACCATATATTTT. This encodes CASSQGQGGNTIYF.

The chain joins TRBV6-5 to TRBJ1-1, with 7 positions matching TRBD1. Germline CDR1 reads MNHEY; CDR2 reads SVGAGI. This CDR3 comprises 14 residues. Germline trimming cut 5 bases from V and 3 bases from J; bases unmatched to any gene: 6. CDR3 DNA: TGTGCCAGCAGTCGGCGGGACAGCGACACTGAAGCTTTCTTT. It translates to CASSRRDSDTEAFF.

This clone was seen at least ten times. This sequence joins TRBV2 and TRBJ2-1, with TRBD2 matching 13 bases. CDR1 is SNHLY and CDR2 is FYNNEI in the germline V gene. The V and J ends lost 0 bases and 7 bases, in that order; junction bases with no gene match: 6. The CDR3 runs 17 residues. The CDR3 protein is CASSEARLAGGRNEQFF. The DNA for the CDR3 is TGTGCCAGCAGTGAAGCCCGACTAGCGGGGGGAAGGAATGAGCAGTTCTTC.

The chain combines TRBV3-1 (or the pseudogene TRBV3-2) with TRBJ2-1; 7 nucleotides agree with TRBD1. From germline, CDR1 is LGHDT and CDR2 YNNKEL (reference sequence). Unmatched junction bases numbered 9, after V lost 5 bases and J lost 8 bases. CDR3 length: 14 residues. The CDR3 loop reads CASSYRQGSDEQFF. Written as DNA, the CDR3 is TGTGCCAGCAGCTATAGACAGGGTAGCGATGAGCAGTTCTTC.

The chain carries TRBV4-1 and TRBJ1-6; 8 bases are a match to TRBD1. The CDR3 sequence is 17 residues long. The junction had 4 bases not matched to a gene; V was cut back by 1 base and J by 2 bases. Germline V gene sequence: CDR1 MGHRA, CDR2 YSYEKL. CDR3 loop: CASSQGEQGAYNSPLHF. Here the CDR3 DNA reads TGCGCCAGCAGCCAAGGGGAACAGGGGGCCTATAATTCACCCCTCCACTTT.

The chain combines TRBV18 with TRBJ2-7; D is perhaps TRBD1 (6 bases). The germline gives CDR1 KGHSH, CDR2 LQKENI. The CDR3 length is 15 residues. V was cut by 3 bases and J by 1 base, with 13 bases left in between. The CDR3 bases are TGTGCCAGCTCACCTCTACCGGGACATTCCTACGAGCAGTACTTC. It codes for CASSPLPGHSYEQYF.

The sample holds one count of this clone. The V call is TRBV27, the J call TRBJ1-1; D gene ambiguous. The length of the CDR3 is 11 residues. V lost 8 bases, J lost 6 bases, and 10 bases lay in between. CDR1 is MNHEY, CDR2 SMNVEV, per germline (reference sequence). The CDR3 reads CASVINSEAFF. The CDR3 bases are TGTGCCAGCGTTATTAATTCTGAAGCTTTCTTT.

The chain joins TRBV6-5 to TRBJ1-5, with D maybe TRBD1 (6 bases). The CDR3 runs 13 residues. Per germline, CDR1 MNHEY and CDR2 SVGAGI. The germline V and J ends were trimmed by 4 bases and 9 bases, with 13 bases remaining between them. For the CDR3, the DNA is TGTGCCAGCAGTTTAGGGGGAAGGCTGCCCCAGCATTTT. Protein: CASSLGGRLPQHF.

V is TRBV5-5 and J is TRBJ1-1, with 7 bases lining up with TRBD1. With V trimmed by 0 bases and J by 1 base, 6 bases remained unmatched. Germline CDR1 and CDR2: SGHKS and YYEKEE (reference sequence). CDR3 length equals 16 residues. In nucleotides, the CDR3 is TGTGCCAGCAGCTTGGGTCTGGGACAGCCGAACACTGAAGCTTTCTTT. It encodes CASSLGLGQPNTEAFF.

This clone was picked up a small number of times. The CDR3 sequence: CASSHVTVLYGYTF. The CDR3 DNA sequence: TGTGCCAGCAGTCATGTCACGGTCCTCTATGGCTACACCTTC. The chain employs TRBV5-6 and TRBJ1-2; unclear D gene. CDR1 is SGHDT and CDR2 is YYEEEE in the germline V gene. V was trimmed by 5 bases and J by 4 bases, leaving 15 bases between them. The CDR3 is made up of 14 amino acids.